The rows below give T cell receptor beta chains drawn from one sample of a study of T cells in Graves' hyperthyroidism and ophthalmopathy. TCRdb reprocessed the multiplex PCR reads with MiXCR, giving one entry per CDR3 protein. In the table there are about 600,000 distinct CDR3 sequences, more than 15% of which are singletons. Sequenced material: blood. Receptors were obtained from a woman between 35 and 50 years old with Graves' ophthalmopathy. The CDR3 runs from the conserved cysteine through the conserved F or W. D genes are given only for firm matches. Not every row has a clone size; where given, it reads once, few, many or a size class.

>TRBV2|-|TRBJ2-2|few
CASSEGHVTGELFF
TGTGCCAGCAGTGAAGGACATGTCACCGGGGAGCTGTTTTTT
>TRBV2|-|TRBJ2-1|many
CASSDQRAGNNEQFF
TGTGCCAGCAGTGATCAGCGGGCGGGGAACAATGAGCAGTTCTTC
>TRBV20-1|-|TRBJ2-1|many
CSAKGTQQFF
TGCAGTGCTAAAGGGACTCAGCAGTTCTTC
>TRBV6-6|-|TRBJ2-3|few
CASSYVNTQYF
TGTGCCAGCAGTTACGTTAATACGCAGTATTTT
>TRBV2|TRBD2|TRBJ2-1|many
CASSELAGTYNEQFF
TGTGCCAGCAGCGAACTAGCGGGGACCTACAATGAGCAGTTCTTC
>TRBV11-3|-|TRBJ2-3|many
CASSFLRADTQYF
TGTGCCAGCAGCTTTCTTCGTGCGGATACGCAGTATTTT
>TRBV20-1|-|TRBJ2-5|few
CSAPTRSAGTQYF
TGCAGTGCCCCGACCCGATCGGCGGGGACCCAGTACTTC
>TRBV6-5|TRBD2|TRBJ2-1|many
CASSYSGAGVNYEQFF
TGTGCCAGCAGTTACTCCGGAGCGGGAGTTAACTATGAGCAGTTCTTC
>TRBV20-1|TRBD2|TRBJ2-5|-
CSAHLSGTSGIQETQYF
TGCAGTGCTCACCTCTCCGGGACTAGCGGAATCCAAGAGACCCAGTACTTC
>TRBV27|-|TRBJ1-2|many
CASSSGPWDGYTF
TGTGCCAGCAGTTCGGGACCCTGGGACGGCTACACCTTC
>TRBV28|-|TRBJ2-3|many
CASSFGKPPTDTQYF
TGTGCCAGCAGTTTCGGAAAACCACCCACAGATACGCAGTATTTT
>TRBV6-5|-|TRBJ1-6|-
CASSYSIRSPLHF
TGTGCCAGCAGTTACTCGATCAGATCACCCCTCCACTTT
>TRBV28|TRBD2|TRBJ2-3|many
CASSWDPGLAIPIPKMRTDTQYF
TGTGCCAGCAGTTGGGATCCGGGACTAGCGATCCCAATCCCCAAAATGCGCACAGATACGCAGTATTTT
>TRBV7-8|TRBD1|TRBJ2-4|many
CASSLYRGGNIQYF
TGTGCCAGCAGCTTATACAGGGGCGGTAACATTCAGTACTTC
>TRBV18|-|TRBJ1-1|many
CASSPELNTEAFF
TGTGCCAGCTCACCGGAACTGAACACTGAAGCTTTCTTT
>TRBV6-2/TRBV6-3|-|TRBJ2-7|-
CASISTSYEQYF
TGTGCCAGCATCAGCACTAGTTACGAGCAGTACTTC
>TRBV10-1|-|TRBJ2-5|-
CASSDLSSGQETQYF
TGCGCCAGCAGTGACTTATCAAGCGGGCAAGAGACCCAGTACTTC
>TRBV20-1|TRBD1|TRBJ2-3|-
CSARLRGTGAQYF
TGCAGTGCTAGACTTAGGGGGACAGGGGCGCAGTATTTT
>TRBV7-9|-|TRBJ1-1|-
CASSPTRDSQEAFF
TGTGCCAGCAGTCCGACCCGTGACAGCCAAGAAGCTTTCTTT
>TRBV3-1|TRBD1|TRBJ1-2|many
CASSQGTGTPYGYTF
TGTGCCAGCAGCCAGGGGACAGGGACTCCCTATGGCTACACCTTC
>TRBV9|TRBD2|TRBJ2-7|-
CASSVSDPTGGGSYEQYF
TGTGCCAGCAGCGTTTCAGACCCTACGGGGGGGGGCTCCTACGAGCAGTACTTC
>TRBV10-3|TRBD1|TRBJ2-7|few
CAISESAGGEQYF
TGTGCCATCAGTGAGTCCGCAGGGGGCGAGCAGTACTTC
>TRBV6-5|-|TRBJ2-3|few
CASSYSKTDTQYF
TGTGCCAGCAGTTACTCGAAGACAGATACGCAGTATTTT
>TRBV6-1|-|TRBJ1-2|many
CASSSSRYNYGYTF
TGTGCCAGCAGTTCATCACGGTATAACTATGGCTACACCTTC
>TRBV28|TRBD1|TRBJ2-5|few
CASSSRGTVQETQYF
TGTGCCAGCAGTTCCAGGGGGACGGTCCAAGAGACCCAGTACTTC
>TRBV29-1|-|TRBJ2-5|-
CSVTKGIETQYF
TGCAGCGTGACAAAGGGGATAGAGACCCAGTACTTC
>TRBV12-3/TRBV12-4|-|TRBJ2-3|many
CASSPRGGQADTQYF
TGTGCCAGCAGCCCCCGAGGGGGGCAGGCAGATACGCAGTATTTT
>TRBV6-1|TRBD2|TRBJ2-1|few
CASRVPGLASYNEQFF
TGTGCCAGCAGGGTACCGGGACTAGCGTCCTACAATGAGCAGTTCTTC
>TRBV7-9|TRBD2|TRBJ2-5|many
CASSLTSGAETQYF
TGTGCCAGCAGCTTGACTAGCGGGGCGGAGACCCAGTACTTC
>TRBV10-3|-|TRBJ2-1|-
CAISDGFGGPQDEQFF
TGTGCCATCAGTGACGGGTTTGGGGGACCGCAAGATGAGCAGTTCTTC
>TRBV6-1|-|TRBJ2-6|once
CASSTGSEANVLTF
TGTGCCAGCAGCACCGGGTCTGAGGCCAACGTCCTGACTTTC
>TRBV11-2|TRBD2|TRBJ2-7|many
CASSSTSGSYEQYF
TGTGCCAGCAGCTCGACTAGCGGGTCGTACGAGCAGTACTTC
>TRBV2|TRBD2|TRBJ2-3|many
CASTIAGGTDTQYF
TGTGCCAGTACCATAGCGGGGGGCACAGATACGCAGTATTTT
>TRBV2|-|TRBJ2-7|many
CASSTGMVLVHEQYF
TGTGCCAGCAGTACAGGGATGGTTCTTGTCCACGAGCAGTACTTC
>TRBV6-1|TRBD1|TRBJ1-2|few
CASREQGTYGYTF
TGTGCCAGCAGAGAACAGGGGACCTATGGCTACACCTTC
>TRBV18|TRBD2|TRBJ2-4|few
CASSAGENIQYF
TGTGCCAGCTCCGCGGGAGAAAACATTCAGTACTTC
>TRBV10-3|-|TRBJ2-3|-
CAISAVTEDTQYF
TGTGCCATCAGTGCGGTGACAGAGGATACGCAGTATTTT